Here is one T cell receptor (beta chain) with its context. The CDR3 length is 15 residues. Germline CDR1 SGHVS, CDR2 FQNEAQ. V lost 2 bases and J 0 bases, leaving 7 bases between the germline ends. This entry is derived from a study of T cell responses to AZD1222 COVID-19 vaccine. TCRdb's copy holds only in-frame clones and misses some; the assay was immunoSEQ multiplex PCR. The sample records about 140,000 clones, roughly 92% being singletons. This sample comprised peripheral blood, obtained 28 days after the second AZD1222 dose. The clonotype originates from an adult who received the AZD1222 COVID-19 vaccine. The rearrangement links TRBV7-8 to TRBJ1-4; D uncertain. The CDR3 DNA follows: TGTGCCAGCAGCTTATTTGAGACAACTAATGAAAAACTGTTTTTT. Translation gives CASSLFETTNEKLFF.